This TCR beta chain was retrieved from a study of blood T cell repertoires in COVID-19. Study summary: Specimens from acute and convalescent COVID-19 originated in the United States, Italy and Spain. PBMCs, B-cell-depleted T cells, or T cells were the source of the cDNA or gDNA that made up the material.

The CDR3 covers 16 residues. Trimming stripped 5 bases from V and 1 base from J, with 19 bases between. Germline CDR1 is SGDLS and CDR2 is YYNGEE. Original handling: Estimation of nucleated cell counts was performed using reference gene primer amplification. TCRdb's table, derived via immunoSEQ multiplex PCR, lists solely in-frame clones and lacks some. V, J and clone size are those of that table, while D and trimming were read from the DNA. The sample lists approximately 99,000 clones, around 87% occurring once. The clonotype was recovered from a human donor in a cohort sampled during active COVID-19. The chain employs TRBV9 and TRBJ2-7; the D gene is possibly TRBD1 (5 bases). The sample consisted of peripheral blood. This chain's CDR3 is CASSAHGAGLSYEQYF. CDR3 DNA sequence: TGTGCCAGCAGTGCCCATGGGGCAGGGCTATCCTACGAGCAGTACTTC.